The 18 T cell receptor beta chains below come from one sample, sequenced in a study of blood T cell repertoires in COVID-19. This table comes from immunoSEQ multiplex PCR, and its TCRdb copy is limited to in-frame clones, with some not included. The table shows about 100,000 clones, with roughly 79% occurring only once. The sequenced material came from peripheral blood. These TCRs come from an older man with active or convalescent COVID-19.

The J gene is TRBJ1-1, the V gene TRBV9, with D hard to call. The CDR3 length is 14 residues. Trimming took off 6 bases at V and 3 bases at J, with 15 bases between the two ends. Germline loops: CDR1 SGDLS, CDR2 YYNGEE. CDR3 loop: CASKPDGRDTEAFF. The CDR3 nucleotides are TGTGCCAGCAAACCCGACGGGAGGGACACTGAAGCTTTCTTT. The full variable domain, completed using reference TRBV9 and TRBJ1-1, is DSGVTQTPKHLITATGQRVTLRCSPRSGDLSVYWYQQSLDQGLQFLIQYYNGEERAKGNILERFSAQQFPDLHSELNLSSLELGDSALYFCASKPDGRDTEAFFGQGTRLTVV.

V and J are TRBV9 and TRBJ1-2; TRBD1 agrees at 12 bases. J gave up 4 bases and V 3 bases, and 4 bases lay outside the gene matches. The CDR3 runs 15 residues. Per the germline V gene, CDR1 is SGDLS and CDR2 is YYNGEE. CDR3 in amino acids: CASSAGTGGGYGYTF. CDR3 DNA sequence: TGTGCCAGCAGCGCGGGGACAGGGGGCGGCTATGGCTACACCTTC.

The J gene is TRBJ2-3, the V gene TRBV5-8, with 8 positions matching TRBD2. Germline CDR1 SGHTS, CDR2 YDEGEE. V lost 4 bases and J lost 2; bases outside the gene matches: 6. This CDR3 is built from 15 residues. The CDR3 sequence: CASSRGGLITDTQYF. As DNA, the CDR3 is TGTGCCAGCAGCCGGGGGGGGCTGATCACAGATACGCAGTATTTT.

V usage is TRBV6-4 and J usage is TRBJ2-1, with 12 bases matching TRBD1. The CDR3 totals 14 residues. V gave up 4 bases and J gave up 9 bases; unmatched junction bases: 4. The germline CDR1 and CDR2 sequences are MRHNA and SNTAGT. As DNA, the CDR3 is TGTGCCAGCAGTGGGGACAGGGGGCGAGGTGAGCAGTTCTTC. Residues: CASSGDRGRGEQFF.

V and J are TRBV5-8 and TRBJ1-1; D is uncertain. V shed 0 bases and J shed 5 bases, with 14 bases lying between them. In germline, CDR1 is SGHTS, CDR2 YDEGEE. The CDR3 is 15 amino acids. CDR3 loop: CASSLAFTGGTEAFF. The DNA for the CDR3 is TGTGCCAGCAGCTTGGCCTTTACCGGAGGGACTGAAGCTTTCTTT.

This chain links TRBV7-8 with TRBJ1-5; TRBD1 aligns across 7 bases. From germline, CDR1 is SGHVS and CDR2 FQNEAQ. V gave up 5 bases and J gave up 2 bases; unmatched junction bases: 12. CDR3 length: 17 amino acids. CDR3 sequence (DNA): TGTGCCAGCAGCCCTCAACAGGGGCCCGGCGGCAATCAGCCCCAGCATTTT. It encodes CASSPQQGPGGNQPQHF. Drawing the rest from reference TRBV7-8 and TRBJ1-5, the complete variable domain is GAGVSQSPRYKVAKRGQDVALRCDPISGHVSLFWYQQALGQGPEFLTYFQNEAQLDKSGLPSDRFFAERPEGSVSTLKIQRTQQEDSAVYLCASSPQQGPGGNQPQHFGDGTRLSIL.

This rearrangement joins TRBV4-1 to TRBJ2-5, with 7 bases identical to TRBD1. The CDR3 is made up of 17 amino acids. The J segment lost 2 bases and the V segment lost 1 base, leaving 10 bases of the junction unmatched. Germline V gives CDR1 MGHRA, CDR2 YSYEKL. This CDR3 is CASSQVPTGNGQETQYF. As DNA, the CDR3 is TGCGCCAGCAGCCAAGTACCGACAGGGAACGGGCAAGAGACCCAGTACTTC.

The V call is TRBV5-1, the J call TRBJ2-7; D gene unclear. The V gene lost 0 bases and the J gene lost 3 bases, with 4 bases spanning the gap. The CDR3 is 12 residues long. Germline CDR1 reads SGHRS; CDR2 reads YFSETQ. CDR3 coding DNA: TGCGCCAGCAGCTTGGCCAGCTACGAGCAGTACTTC. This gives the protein CASSLASYEQYF.

CDR3 nucleotides: TGTGCCAGCAGTTCCCACGGACAGTTCCAAGAGACCCAGTACTTC. Translated, it gives CASSSHGQFQETQYF. The chain combines TRBV6-2 or TRBV6-3 with TRBJ2-5; possibly TRBD1 for D (6 bases). The CDR3 runs 15 residues. Germline-derived CDR1 and CDR2 are MNHEY and SVGEGT. V was trimmed by 4 bases and J by 1 base, leaving 13 bases between them.

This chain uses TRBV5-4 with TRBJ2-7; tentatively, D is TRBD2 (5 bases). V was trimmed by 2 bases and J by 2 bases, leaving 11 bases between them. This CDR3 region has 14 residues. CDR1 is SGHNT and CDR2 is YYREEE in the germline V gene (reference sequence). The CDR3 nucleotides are TGTGCCAGCAGCTTAGGAGGCTCAGCCTACGAGCAGTACTTC. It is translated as CASSLGGSAYEQYF. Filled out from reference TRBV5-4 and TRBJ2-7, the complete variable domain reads ETGVTQSPTHLIKTRGQQVTLRCSSQSGHNTVSWYQQALGQGPQFIFQYYREEENGRGNFPPRFSGLQFPNYSSELNVNALELDDSALYLCASSLGGSAYEQYFGPGTRLTVT.

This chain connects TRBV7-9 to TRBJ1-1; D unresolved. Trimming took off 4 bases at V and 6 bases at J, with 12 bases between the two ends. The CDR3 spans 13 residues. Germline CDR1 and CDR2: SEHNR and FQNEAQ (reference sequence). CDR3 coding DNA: TGTGCCAGCAGCTCATACGTGGGCGCTGAAGCTTTCTTT. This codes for CASSSYVGAEAFF.

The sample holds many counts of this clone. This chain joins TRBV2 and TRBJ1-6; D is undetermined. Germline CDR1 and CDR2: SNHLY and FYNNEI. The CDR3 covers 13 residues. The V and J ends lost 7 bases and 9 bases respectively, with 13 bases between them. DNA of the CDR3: TGTGCCAGCATCCTCTACCGGAGTTCACCCCTCCACTTT. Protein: CASILYRSSPLHF.

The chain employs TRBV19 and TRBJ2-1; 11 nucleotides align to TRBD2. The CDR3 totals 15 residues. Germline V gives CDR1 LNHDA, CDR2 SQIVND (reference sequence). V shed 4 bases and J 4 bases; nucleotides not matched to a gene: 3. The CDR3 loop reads CASSKTSGVYNEQFF. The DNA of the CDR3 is TGTGCCAGTAGTAAGACTAGCGGGGTGTACAATGAGCAGTTCTTC.

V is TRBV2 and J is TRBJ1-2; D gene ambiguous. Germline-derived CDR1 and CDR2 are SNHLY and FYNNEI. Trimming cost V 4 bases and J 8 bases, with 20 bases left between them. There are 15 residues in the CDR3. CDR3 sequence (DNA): TGTGCCAGCAGTGCCCAGGCGGGCCTCGGGAGGGGCTACACCTTC. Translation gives CASSAQAGLGRGYTF. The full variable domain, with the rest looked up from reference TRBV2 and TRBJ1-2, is EPEVTQTPSHQVTQMGQEVILRCVPISNHLYFYWYRQILGQKVEFLVSFYNNEISEKSEIFDDQFSVERPDGSNFTLKIRSTKLEDSAMYFCASSAQAGLGRGYTFGSGTRLTVV.

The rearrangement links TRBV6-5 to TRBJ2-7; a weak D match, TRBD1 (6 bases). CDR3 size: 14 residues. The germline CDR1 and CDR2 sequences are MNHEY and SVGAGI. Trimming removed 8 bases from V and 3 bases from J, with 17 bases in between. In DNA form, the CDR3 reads TGTGCCAGCGGAAACACACAGGACAGCTACGAGCAGTACTTC. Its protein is CASGNTQDSYEQYF.

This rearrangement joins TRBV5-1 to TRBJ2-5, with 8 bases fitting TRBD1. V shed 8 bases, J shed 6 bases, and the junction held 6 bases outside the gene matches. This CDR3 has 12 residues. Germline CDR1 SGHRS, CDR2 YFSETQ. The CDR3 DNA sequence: TGCGCCAGTCGGACAGGGCGACAGACCCAGTACTTC. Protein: CASRTGRQTQYF.

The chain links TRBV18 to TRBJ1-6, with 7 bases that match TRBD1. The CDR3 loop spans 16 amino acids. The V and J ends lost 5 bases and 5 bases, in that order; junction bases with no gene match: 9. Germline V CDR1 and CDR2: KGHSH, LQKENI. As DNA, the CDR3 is TGTGCCAGCTCAGCCCAGGGGGGACAGAATAATTCACCCCTCCACTTT. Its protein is CASSAQGGQNNSPLHF.

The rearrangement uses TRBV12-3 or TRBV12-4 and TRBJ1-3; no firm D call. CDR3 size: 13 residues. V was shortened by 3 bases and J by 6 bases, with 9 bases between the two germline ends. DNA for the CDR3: TGTGCCAGCAGTTTTGGCGGGTTAAACACCATATATTTT. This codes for CASSFGGLNTIYF.